This T cell receptor beta chain is drawn from a study of beta chain features in type 1 diabetes. On this clone: No antigen is known for it.

General study results and limits: Shortening of TCRB CDR3s, moderate but significant, appeared in all four CD4+ subsets of Type 1 diabetes patients.

Germline V gives CDR1 MDHEN, CDR2 SYDVKM. Germline trimming cut 5 bases from V and 9 bases from J; bases unmatched to any gene: 13. The CDR3 consists of 15 residues. Sequenced material consisted of expressed TCRB transcripts (all of the isolated RNA was reverse transcribed). Method: immunoSEQ multiplex PCR; TCRdb's copy keeps in-frame clones and lacks some. The sample has around 280,000 clones; about 15% are singletons. This receptor was obtained from a man between 18 and 29 years old with type 1 diabetes. The J gene is TRBJ2-7, the V gene TRBV28, with 10 bases identical to TRBD2. The sample taken for sequencing was naive CD4+ T cells from blood. CDR3 coding DNA: TGTGCCAGCAGTCCAGGGGCTAGCGGGAGCTCGAGGCAGTACTTC. Translation: CASSPGASGSSRQYF.